A single sample gave rise to the 8 T cell receptor beta chains below, sequenced in a study of CD8 T cells in ankylosing spondylitis. Using its own MiXCR run on the 5' RACE reads, TCRdb lists one record per CDR3 protein. In the table there are 350,000 to 450,000 distinct CDR3 sequences, roughly 20% of which are singletons. Sequenced: blood, either unsorted or a sorted T cell fraction (not recorded which). These TCRs come from a male donor with ankylosing spondylitis or in good health (not recorded which).

This clonotype occurred a few times. The V call is TRBV5-1, the J call TRBJ2-7, with 9 positions matching TRBD2. The CDR3 sequence is 17 residues long. Germline lookup yields CDR1 SGHRS and CDR2 YFSETQ. The junction had 12 bases not matched to a gene; V was cut back by 3 bases and J by 2 bases. This CDR3 reads CASSSIYSGGLAYEQYF. CDR3 DNA sequence: TGCGCCAGCAGCTCGATTTATAGCGGGGGCCTAGCCTACGAGCAGTACTTC.

CDR3 in DNA: TGTGCCAGCAGCTTACGGGCTGAAGCTTTCTTT. Protein: CASSLRAEAFF. The V gene is TRBV7-9, the J gene TRBJ1-1; D unresolved. Germline V lookup: CDR1 SEHNR, CDR2 FQNEAQ (reference sequence). This CDR3 is 11 amino acids long. V was cut by 2 bases and J by 6 bases, with 4 bases left in between.

This clonotype was seen a handful of times. The chain couples TRBV20-1 to TRBJ2-7; no clear D. CDR1 and CDR2 from the germline V gene are DFQATT and SNEGSKA (reference sequence). V was cut by 0 bases and J by 0 bases, with 15 bases left in between. The CDR3 loop spans 16 amino acids. CDR3 amino acids: CSARDTPARSSYEQYF. In DNA, the CDR3 is TGCAGTGCTAGAGATACCCCCGCGCGGAGCTCCTACGAGCAGTACTTC.

The rearrangement joins TRBV18 to TRBJ2-1; tentative D call: TRBD2 (6 bases). Germline CDR1 is KGHSH and CDR2 is LQKENI. The CDR3 runs to 14 residues. The ends were cut back, 6 bases at V and 7 bases at J, with 16 bases in the middle. The CDR3 bases are TGTGCCAGCTCTCCCGGGGCAGGGAGGAATGAGCAGTTCTTC. Translation gives CASSPGAGRNEQFF.

This clonotype was recorded a few times. The rearrangement joins TRBV9 to TRBJ2-3, with TRBD2 as a possible D gene (6 bases). V gave up 1 base and J gave up 2 bases, with 20 bases separating them. CDR3 length equals 18 residues. In germline, CDR1 is SGDLS, CDR2 YYNGEE. The CDR3 nucleotides read TGTGCCAGCAGCGTATATGGGGCTAGCGAGCTATTCACAGATACGCAGTATTTT. Residues: CASSVYGASELFTDTQYF.

The genes are TRBV10-3 and TRBJ2-1; 7 nucleotides match TRBD1. Unmatched junction bases numbered 6, after V lost 2 bases and J lost 2 bases. Germline V gives CDR1 ENHRY, CDR2 SYGVKD. CDR3 size: 16 residues. The CDR3 region has the DNA TGTGCCATCAGTGAGATAGGGACAGAGACCTACAATGAGCAGTTCTTC. Translation gives CAISEIGTETYNEQFF.

This rearrangement joins TRBV12-3 or TRBV12-4 to TRBJ2-2; TRBD1 is a possible D gene (6 bases). This CDR3 is built from 17 residues. Trimming removed 1 base at V and 0 bases at J, with 12 bases between. The CDR3 DNA is TGTGCCAGCAGTTTAGTACCACAGGGACCGAACACCGGGGAGCTGTTTTTT. Protein: CASSLVPQGPNTGELFF.

The rearrangement joins TRBV5-1 to TRBJ2-3; D not certain. The CDR3 covers 12 residues. Germline V gene data show CDR1 as SGHRS and CDR2 as YFSETQ. The ends were cut back, 1 base at V and 6 bases at J, with 6 bases in the middle. CDR3 in amino acids: CASSLKGDTQYF. DNA for the CDR3: TGCGCCAGCAGCTTGAAGGGCGATACGCAGTATTTT.